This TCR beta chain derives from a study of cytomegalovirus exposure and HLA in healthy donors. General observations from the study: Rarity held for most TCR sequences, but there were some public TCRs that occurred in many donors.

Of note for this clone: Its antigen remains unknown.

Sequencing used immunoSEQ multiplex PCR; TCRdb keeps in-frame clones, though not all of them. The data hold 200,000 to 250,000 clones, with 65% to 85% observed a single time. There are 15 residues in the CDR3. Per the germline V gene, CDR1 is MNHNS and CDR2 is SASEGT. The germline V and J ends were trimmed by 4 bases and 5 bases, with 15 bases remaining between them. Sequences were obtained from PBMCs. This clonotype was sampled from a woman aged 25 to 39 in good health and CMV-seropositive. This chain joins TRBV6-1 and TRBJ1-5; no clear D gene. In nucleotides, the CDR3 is TGTGCCAGCAGTGGAATTGAGGGCCAGTATCAGCCCCAGCATTTT. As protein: CASSGIEGQYQPQHF.